The following is a T cell receptor (beta chain) sequence with its context. Its antigen is unidentified. The observed sequence ends 3 residues before the CDR3 terminus, with the missing tail filled in from the germline J gene. The V gene lost 6 bases and the J gene lost 3 bases, with 18 bases spanning the gap. Germline lookup yields CDR1 SGHRS and CDR2 YFSETQ. This CDR3 contains 15 residues. The data originate from a study of T cells in women clearing cervical HPV infection. Across the whole study: Case blood drawn at lesion detection; control blood after infection cleared.

Study conclusions and caveats: CIN3+ cases had significantly higher TCR repertoire richness than controls, but evenness did not differ. It is unknown whether associations predate infection; no effector/memory or HPV-specific sorting.

Profiled with immunoSEQ multiplex PCR; TCRdb holds only in-frame clones, not every one. The table lists 42,000 or so clones. The TCR was taken from a woman between 18 and 70 years old with a cervical HPV16 infection that either progressed to CIN3+ or cleared (not recorded which). The sequenced sample consisted of blood buffy coat. The V and J genes are TRBV5-1 and TRBJ1-2; D perhaps matches TRBD1 (6 bases). This CDR3 is CASKEYVDSDYGYTF. The covered CDR3 bases are TGCGCCAGCAAGGAGTACGTGGACAGTGACTATGGC. Supplemented by reference TRBV5-1 and TRBJ1-2, the full variable domain reads KAGVTQTPRYLIKTRGQQVTLSCSPISGHRSVSWYQQTPGQGLQFLFEYFSETQRNKGNFPGRFSGRQFSNSRSEMNVSTLELGDSALYLCASKEYVDSDYGYTFGSGTRLTVV.